These 14 T cell receptor beta chains were all obtained from the same sample, sequenced in a study of T-cell reconstitution after alpha-beta-depleted transplantation in children. Unique molecular identifiers were incorporated into the prepared TCRbeta library. TCRdb reprocessed the PCR reads with MiXCR, giving one entry per CDR3 protein. The repertoire holds hundreds of thousands of distinct CDR3 sequences, less than 15% seen once, with about 0.77% in the top ten. This material consisted of PBMCs, taken before TCRalphabeta/CD19-depleted stem cell transplant. The receptors were sampled from a girl aged 2 to 10 with congenital amegakaryocytic thrombocytopenia, due to receive a stem cell transplant.

This clonotype was observed a few times. V and J are TRBV20-1 and TRBJ2-7, with D hard to call. The V and J ends lost 3 bases and 2 bases respectively, with 11 bases between them. CDR3 length: 13 residues. Per the germline V gene, CDR1 is DFQATT and CDR2 is SNEGSKA (reference sequence). The CDR3, as DNA: TGCAGTGCTAGTATCAGCTTAACCTACGAGCAGTACTTC. Translating it yields CSASISLTYEQYF.

This clonotype was observed many times. The rearrangement uses TRBV20-1 and TRBJ2-1, with D possibly TRBD2 on 5 matching bases. Per germline, CDR1 DFQATT and CDR2 SNEGSKA (reference sequence). Trimming removed 3 bases from V and 2 bases from J, with 14 bases in between. This CDR3 spans 15 amino acids. The CDR3 DNA is TGCAGTGCTAGTCCCAGCGGTGATACCTACAATGAGCAGTTCTTC. It codes for CSASPSGDTYNEQFF.

Turning to this clonotype: This may stem from a read error, because a much larger clone lies one nucleotide away. This CDR3 is missing its conserved last phenylalanine or tryptophan, likely due to a read error. J is TRBJ2-1 and V is TRBV20-1; the D is unclear. CDR1 is DFQATT, CDR2 SNEGSKA, per germline (reference sequence). With 5 bases removed from V and 8 bases from J, the gap between germline ends came to 19 bases. The CDR3 loop spans 14 amino acids. Here the CDR3 reads CSAAPVGSWYEQFS. The CDR3 nucleotides are TGCAGTGCTGCCCCCGTCGGTAGCTGGTATGAGCAGTTCTCC.

V and J are TRBV30 and TRBJ1-6; tentatively, D is TRBD1 (5 bases). The germline CDR1 and CDR2 sequences are GTSNPN and SVGIG (reference sequence). The CDR3 length is 14 residues. Deletions cut 1 base from V and 10 bases from J, with 14 bases between. The CDR3 DNA follows: TGTGCCTGGAGTGGGTCGGGAGAGGGGTCACCCCTCCACTTT. Translated, it gives CAWSGSGEGSPLHF.

This clonotype has only a few counts. The rearrangement links TRBV4-1 to TRBJ2-1, with 12 bases lining up with TRBD2. The CDR3 is 17 residues long. Losses at the gene ends were 0 bases for V and 4 bases for J; bases not matched to a gene: 4. Germline CDR1 reads MGHRA; CDR2 reads YSYEKL. In DNA, the CDR3 is TGCGCCAGCAGCCAAGATCCGGGGACTAGCGGGTACAATGAGCAGTTCTTC. Translated, it gives CASSQDPGTSGYNEQFF.

This clonotype was recorded at least ten times. This sequence joins TRBV5-1 and TRBJ1-5; a possible D gene is TRBD1 (6 bases). Trimming removed 0 bases from V and 2 bases from J, with 12 bases in between. Germline V lookup: CDR1 SGHRS, CDR2 YFSETQ. The CDR3 is made up of 16 amino acids. The CDR3 here is CASSLAPGAGNQPQHF. The CDR3 nucleotides read TGCGCCAGCAGCTTGGCCCCGGGGGCTGGCAATCAGCCCCAGCATTTT.

This clonotype was recorded at least ten times. The DNA of the CDR3 is TGCGCCAGCAGCTTGGCCGTCGTGAGCTCCTACAATGAGCAGTTCTTC. Amino acids: CASSLAVVSSYNEQFF. The V call is TRBV5-1, the J call TRBJ2-1; no clear D. The germline V gene has CDR1 SGHRS and CDR2 YFSETQ. This CDR3 has 16 amino acids. Trimming removed 0 bases at V and 0 bases at J, with 10 bases between.

This clonotype was picked up many times. The J gene is TRBJ2-2, the V gene TRBV15; D is ambiguous. The V end was cut by 3 bases, the J end by 2 bases, with 10 bases between. CDR1 is LNHNV and CDR2 is YYDKDF in the germline V gene (reference sequence). The CDR3 extends over 15 amino acids. DNA of the CDR3: TGTGCCACCAGCAGTATGTCTTTCAACACCGGGGAGCTGTTTTTT. Its translation: CATSSMSFNTGELFF. The whole variable domain, remainder taken from reference TRBV15 and TRBJ2-2, is DAMVIQNPRYQVTQFGKPVTLSCSQTLNHNVMYWYQQKSSQAPKLLFHYYDKDFNNEADTPDNFQSRRPNTSFCFLDIRSPGLGDTAMYLCATSSMSFNTGELFFGEGSRLTVL.

This clonotype was seen many times. The chain recombines TRBV20-1 with TRBJ2-1; 12 bases match TRBD2. After removal of 6 bases from V and 8 bases from J, the junction contained 11 bases not matched to a gene. The CDR3 length is 15 residues. The germline gives CDR1 DFQATT, CDR2 SNEGSKA (reference sequence). In DNA, the CDR3 is TGCAGTGCCGCGACGCTAACTAGCGGGAGGTATGAGCAGTTCTTC. Amino acid sequence: CSAATLTSGRYEQFF.

This clonotype has more than one count but fewer than ten. The gene calls are TRBV20-1 and TRBJ2-1, with 11 nucleotides matching TRBD2. Germline CDR1 reads DFQATT; CDR2 reads SNEGSKA (reference sequence). The V gene end was trimmed by 0 bases and the J gene end by 2 bases; junction bases not matched to a gene: 9. The CDR3 runs to 18 residues. CDR3 sequence: CSARDRASGRSTYNEQFF. The CDR3 nucleotides are TGCAGTGCTAGAGATCGCGCTAGCGGGAGGTCCACCTACAATGAGCAGTTCTTC.

This clonotype was observed many times. The chain is built from TRBV4-1 and TRBJ2-1; tentative D call: TRBD2 (6 bases). The CDR3 has 15 amino acids. Germline CDR1 reads MGHRA; CDR2 reads YSYEKL. V was trimmed by 4 bases and J by 7 bases, leaving 17 bases between them. The CDR3 DNA sequence: TGCGCCAGCAGCCCCCTGGGGCTAGCGCGTAATGAGCAGTTCTTC. Protein sequence: CASSPLGLARNEQFF.

This chain links TRBV3-1 with TRBJ2-1; perhaps D is TRBD1 or TRBD2 (5 bases each). Germline lookup yields CDR1 LGHDT and CDR2 YNNKEL (reference sequence). The CDR3 loop spans 15 amino acids. V lost 5 bases and J 4 bases, leaving 15 bases between the germline ends. The CDR3: CASSVRDLFYNEQFF. The CDR3 nucleotides are TGTGCCAGCAGCGTTCGGGACCTTTTTTACAATGAGCAGTTCTTC.

This clonotype was seen more than once but under ten times. The V and J genes are TRBV29-1 and TRBJ2-5; D unresolved. The germline gives CDR1 SQVTM, CDR2 ANQGSEA. The CDR3 spans 14 residues. V lost 7 bases and J 2 bases, leaving 17 bases between the germline ends. The CDR3: CSGGYGMGQETQYF. In DNA form, the CDR3 reads TGCAGCGGGGGTTATGGGATGGGGCAAGAGACCCAGTACTTC.

This clonotype showed up just a few times. Here the CDR3 DNA reads TGTGCCAGCACCCGACCGATGGGACAGGGTGTCGGTGGGGCCAACGTCCTGACTTTC. Its translation: CASTRPMGQGVGGANVLTF. The gene calls are TRBV4-2 and TRBJ2-6; 9 bases match TRBD1. Losses at the gene ends were 7 bases for V and 3 bases for J; bases not matched to a gene: 16. The CDR3 covers 19 residues. The germline CDR1 and CDR2 sequences are LGHNA and YNFKEQ.